This TCR beta chain derives from a study of blood T cell repertoires in COVID-19. Whole-study context: Acute and convalescent COVID-19 specimens originated in the United States, Italy and Spain. The analysed material was cDNA or gDNA that came from T cells, B-cell-depleted T cells, or PBMCs.

Authors' data handling: Reference gene primer amplification yielded estimated nucleated cell counts. Generated by immunoSEQ multiplex PCR, the TCRdb table keeps only in-frame clones and is missing some. V and J calls and clone size are copied from that table; D and trimming were computed from the DNA. The sample lists approximately 260,000 clones; about 90% were seen once. Trimming cost V 11 bases and J 3 bases; bases outside gene matches: 7. Germline CDR1 MGHDK, CDR2 SYGVNS. The CDR3 consists of 13 residues. J is TRBJ2-5 and V is TRBV25-1, with 9 bases identical to TRBD1. The sequencing input was PBMCs or T cells enriched from blood (not recorded which). This sequence was found in a woman in her 30s with acute COVID-19. The CDR3 coding sequence is TGTGCCGCCCGACAGGGGGGGGAAGAGACCCAGTACTTC. Protein sequence: CAARQGGEETQYF.